What follows are 10 T cell receptor beta chains derived from one specimen sequenced in a study of T cell repertoires in cytomegalovirus infection. Their cognate antigens are unknown. TCRdb redid the calling of the reads with MiXCR, one entry per CDR3 protein. The table records 95,000 to 120,000 distinct CDR3 sequences, about 30% of them present only once. Sequencing was performed on CD8+ T cells from cultured PBMCs, taken from culture after CMV antigen stimulation. The receptors here all came from a human donor in good health (CMV status not recorded). Some clones in this sample may be carry-over from other donors' samples.

This clonotype is classed as medium-sized. In nucleotides, the CDR3 is TGCGCCAGCAGCCGGGGACTAGCGGAAACCACAGATACGCAGTATTTT. It encodes CASSRGLAETTDTQYF. This sequence joins TRBV4-3 and TRBJ2-3; TRBD2 agrees at 11 bases. Germline CDR1 and CDR2: LGHNA and YSLEER. V shed 4 bases, J shed 2 bases, and the junction held 5 bases outside the gene matches. The length of the CDR3 is 16 residues.

The table lists this clonotype with a few counts. The CDR3 loop reads CASSLAGPGTEAFF. CDR3 coding DNA: TGTGCCAGCAGCTTAGCAGGGCCGGGTACTGAAGCTTTCTTT. J is TRBJ1-1 and V is TRBV7-6; D ambiguous. With 0 bases removed from V and 5 bases from J, the gap between germline ends came to 10 bases. Germline V CDR1 and CDR2: SGHVS, FNYEAQ. The CDR3 loop spans 14 amino acids. The variable domain in full, completed from reference TRBV7-6 and TRBJ1-1, reads GAGVSQSPRYKVTKRGQDVALRCDPISGHVSLYWYRQALGQGPEFLTYFNYEAQQDKSGLPNDRFSAERPEGSISTLTIQRTEQRDSAMYRCASSLAGPGTEAFFGQGTRLTVV.

This clonotype was counted at least ten times. V usage is TRBV28 and J usage is TRBJ1-2, with D hard to call. CDR3 length equals 13 residues. The V end was cut by 3 bases, the J end by 4 bases, with 9 bases between. Looked up from germline, CDR1 is MDHEN and CDR2 is SYDVKM. As DNA, the CDR3 is TGTGCCAGCAGTTTGGCTCCCCCCTATGGCTACACCTTC. It specifies CASSLAPPYGYTF.

In its sample, this clonotype was seen many times. The chain uses TRBV7-8 and TRBJ1-1; the D gene is possibly TRBD1 (6 bases). Germline V gene sequence: CDR1 SGHVS, CDR2 FQNEAQ. V was clipped by 2 bases and J by 0 bases, with 19 bases between them. CDR3 length: 18 amino acids. CDR3 loop: CASSLFTGGRRMNTEAFF. For the CDR3, the DNA is TGTGCCAGCAGCTTATTCACGGGGGGGCGAAGGATGAACACTGAAGCTTTCTTT.

The genes are TRBV7-4 and TRBJ1-5; D possibly corresponds to TRBD1 (5 bases). V was pared by 5 bases and J by 0 bases, with 17 bases between. CDR3 size: 17 residues. Germline V gives CDR1 SGHVT, CDR2 SQSDAQ. CDR3 sequence: CASSPPGRGDSNQPQHF. The CDR3 region has the DNA TGTGCCAGCAGCCCCCCGGGAAGGGGAGATAGCAATCAGCCCCAGCATTTT.

The chain is built from TRBV27 and TRBJ1-4; no firm D call. The germline V gene has CDR1 MNHEY and CDR2 SMNVEV (reference sequence). Trimming took 0 bases from V and 8 from J, leaving 16 bases between them. This CDR3 has 16 amino acids. This chain's CDR3 is CASSLSGGRLAEKLFF. CDR3 coding DNA: TGTGCCAGCAGTTTATCGGGCGGAAGGCTAGCCGAAAAACTGTTTTTT.

The chain employs TRBV4-1 and TRBJ2-2, with a weak D call TRBD1 (7 bases). Trimming left V 4 bases short and J 6 bases short, with 18 bases between. Germline V gene data show CDR1 as MGHRA and CDR2 as YSYEKL. CDR3 length: 16 residues. The DNA of the CDR3 is TGCGCCAGCAGCCCGCAGGGGGGCCCCGTCTCCGGGGAGCTGTTTTTT. It codes for CASSPQGGPVSGELFF.

This clonotype was recorded only once. This sequence joins TRBV19 and TRBJ2-2, with 8 bases identical to TRBD1. The CDR3 has 14 residues. Germline values: CDR1 LNHDA, CDR2 SQIVND (reference sequence). V shed 6 bases, J shed 4 bases, and the junction held 4 bases outside the gene matches. The DNA of the CDR3 is TGTGCCAGTAGGAAAACAGGGGGCACCGGGGAGCTGTTTTTT. Protein: CASRKTGGTGELFF.

On this clonotype: This could be a read error, since a much larger clone is one nucleotide away. The chain carries TRBV6-2 or TRBV6-3 and TRBJ1-1; TRBD1 agrees at 9 bases. The CDR3 runs 13 residues. The germline CDR1 and CDR2 sequences are MNHEY and SVGEGT. V was clipped by 2 bases and J by 10 bases; unmatched bases: 5. The CDR3 DNA sequence: TGTGCCAGCAGTTACCGGACAGGGGATGGAGCTTTCTTT. This translates into CASSYRTGDGAFF.

A remark on this clonotype: A read error is possible here, since a much larger clone lies one base away. The chain uses TRBV6-6 and TRBJ1-2; D not certain. This CDR3 spans 12 amino acids. Germline-derived CDR1 and CDR2 are MNHNY and SVGAGI (reference sequence). CDR3 nucleotides: TGTGCCAGCAGTAACAACCTCTATGGCTGCACCTTC. Translating gives CASSNNLYGCTF.